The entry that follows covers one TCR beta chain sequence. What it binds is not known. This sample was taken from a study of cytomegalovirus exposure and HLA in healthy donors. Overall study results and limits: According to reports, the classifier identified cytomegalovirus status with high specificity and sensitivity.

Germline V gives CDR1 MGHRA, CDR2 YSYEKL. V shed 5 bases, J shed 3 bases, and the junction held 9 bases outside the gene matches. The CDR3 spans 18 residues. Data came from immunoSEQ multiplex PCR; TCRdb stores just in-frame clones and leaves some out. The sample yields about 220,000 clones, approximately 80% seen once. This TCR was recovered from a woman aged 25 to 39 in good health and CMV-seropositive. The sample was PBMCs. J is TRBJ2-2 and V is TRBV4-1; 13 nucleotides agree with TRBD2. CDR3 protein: CASSAVGLAGVHTGELFF. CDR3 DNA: TGCGCCAGCAGCGCCGTCGGACTAGCGGGAGTGCACACCGGGGAGCTGTTTTTT.